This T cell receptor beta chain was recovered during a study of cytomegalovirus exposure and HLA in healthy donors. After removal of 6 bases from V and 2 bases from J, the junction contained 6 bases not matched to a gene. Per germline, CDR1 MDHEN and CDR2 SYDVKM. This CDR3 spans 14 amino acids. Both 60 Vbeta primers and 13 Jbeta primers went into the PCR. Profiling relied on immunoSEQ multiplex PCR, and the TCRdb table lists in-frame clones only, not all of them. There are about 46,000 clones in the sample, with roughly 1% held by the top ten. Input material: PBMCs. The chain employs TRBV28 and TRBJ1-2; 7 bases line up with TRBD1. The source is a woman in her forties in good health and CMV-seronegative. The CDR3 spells CASSYRGGNYGYTF. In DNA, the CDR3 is TGTGCCAGCAGCTACAGGGGAGGAAACTATGGCTACACCTTC.